The 14 T cell receptor beta chains presented below share a single source sample, sequenced in a study of radiotherapy plus CTLA-4 blockade in lung cancer (dated by TCRdb to 2016 to 2019). The method was the immunoSEQ multiplex PCR assay. Sourced from immuneACCESS, this table was stored by TCRdb with only in-frame sequences that have V and J called. A share of the clones is absent; for the studies checked, an unresolved V gene accounts for under half, and the remainder has no known explanation. For this sample the table gives 81,000 or so clones, of which under 85% were detected only once. 13% to 15% of the sample rests with the top ten. Sequences were derived from peripheral blood, sampled from a patient treated with radiotherapy plus ipilimumab. These TCRs come from a human donor with non-small cell lung cancer that progressed on radiotherapy plus ipilimumab.

This clone was detected a few times. This rearrangement joins TRBV2 to TRBJ1-3; no firm D call. This CDR3 has 13 amino acids. V shed 2 bases and J shed 3 bases, with 5 bases lying between them. CDR1 is SNHLY, CDR2 FYNNEI, per germline. CDR3 coding DNA: TGTGCCAGCAGTGAAAATTTTGGAAACACCATATATTTT. Protein product: CASSENFGNTIYF.

The chain joins TRBV5-1 to TRBJ1-2, with a possible D match to TRBD1 (6 bases). The CDR3 is made up of 14 amino acids. Germline loops: CDR1 SGHRS, CDR2 YFSETQ. Trimming took off 4 bases at V and 6 bases at J, with 16 bases between the two ends. The CDR3 loop reads CASSAGQPGDGYTF. CDR3 DNA sequence: TGCGCCAGCAGCGCCGGACAGCCTGGGGATGGCTACACCTTC. The entire variable domain, with the rest obtained from reference TRBV5-1 and TRBJ1-2, is as follows: KAGVTQTPRYLIKTRGQQVTLSCSPISGHRSVSWYQQTPGQGLQFLFEYFSETQRNKGNFPGRFSGRQFSNSRSEMNVSTLELGDSALYLCASSAGQPGDGYTFGSGTRLTVV.

V is TRBV12-5 and J is TRBJ2-5; tentative D call: TRBD1 (6 bases). The CDR3 runs to 13 residues. Trimming took off 6 bases at V and 1 base at J, with 9 bases between the two ends. Germline V CDR1 and CDR2: LGHNT, FRNRAP. CDR3 sequence (DNA): TGTGCTAGTGGCACAGGGATCCAAGAGACCCAGTACTTC. This translates into CASGTGIQETQYF.

The CDR3 spells CASSLERGREETQYF. For the CDR3, the DNA is TGTGCCAGCAGCCTAGAACGGGGTAGGGAAGAGACCCAGTACTTC. The chain employs TRBV28 and TRBJ2-5; tentatively, D is TRBD2 (5 bases). V lost 6 bases, J lost 3 bases, and 17 bases lay in between. CDR1 is MDHEN and CDR2 is SYDVKM in the germline V gene. The CDR3 is 15 amino acids.

V gene TRBV7-9 combines with J gene TRBJ2-4, with 10 bases matching TRBD1. With V trimmed by 3 bases and J by 8 bases, 10 bases remained unmatched. The germline V gene has CDR1 SEHNR and CDR2 FQNEAQ (reference sequence). The CDR3 covers 16 residues. The CDR3 DNA follows: TGTGCCAGCAGCTTCGAACCGGGACAGGGGAAGGACATTCAGTACTTC. Its translation: CASSFEPGQGKDIQYF.

This clone was recorded only once. The chain is built from TRBV29-1 and TRBJ2-3, with TRBD2 identical over 11 bases. Germline V gene data show CDR1 as SQVTM and CDR2 as ANQGSEA. CDR3 length: 19 amino acids. Unmatched junction bases numbered 15, after V lost 2 bases and J lost 2 bases. CDR3 DNA: TGCAGCGTTGAAAAACGGGGGATACTAGCGGGAGTGGTCACAGATACGCAGTATTTT. It encodes CSVEKRGILAGVVTDTQYF.

This clone was seen a handful of times. The gene calls are TRBV2 and TRBJ2-3, with 7 bases fitting TRBD2. V trimming: 3 bases; J trimming: 3 bases; junction bases outside the gene matches: 6. This CDR3 has 15 residues. From germline, CDR1 is SNHLY and CDR2 FYNNEI. CDR3 in amino acids: CASSEGGAWTDTQYF. DNA for the CDR3: TGTGCCAGCAGTGAGGGAGGGGCTTGGACAGATACGCAGTATTTT.

The chain recombines TRBV19 with TRBJ1-3, with D hard to call. V dropped 3 bases and J dropped 0 bases, with 15 bases sitting between them. Germline V gives CDR1 LNHDA, CDR2 SQIVND (reference sequence). The CDR3 length is 17 residues. Here the CDR3 DNA reads TGTGCCAGTAGTATCCGAGGACGGGAGAGCTCTGGAAACACCATATATTTT. Protein sequence: CASSIRGRESSGNTIYF.

The chain couples TRBV7-3 to TRBJ2-5; 8 bases are a match to TRBD1. The V and J ends lost 5 bases and 4 bases, in that order; junction bases with no gene match: 3. The germline CDR1 and CDR2 sequences are SGHTA and FQGTGA. The CDR3 runs 13 residues. The CDR3, as DNA: TGTGCCAGCAGCCCAGGGGGCGGAGAGACCCAGTACTTC. This encodes CASSPGGGETQYF. The whole variable domain, filled in from reference TRBV7-3 and TRBJ2-5, reads GAGVSQTPSNKVTEKGKYVELRCDPISGHTALYWYRQSLGQGPEFLIYFQGTGAADDSGLPNDRFFAVRPEGSVSTLKIQRTERGDSAVYLCASSPGGGETQYFGPGTRLLVL.

The CDR3 nucleotides read TGTGCCAGCAGTCCTCGCTCCGGGGCGGGGGGCTACACCTTC. Amino acids: CASSPRSGAGGYTF. This rearrangement joins TRBV28 to TRBJ1-2; D may be TRBD1 (5 bases). This CDR3 contains 14 residues. Germline V gene lookup returns CDR1 MDHEN and CDR2 SYDVKM. V lost 5 bases, J lost 8 bases, and 18 bases lay in between.

This clone was found once. The CDR3 is CASSLRGPGEAFF. CDR3 sequence (DNA): TGTGCCAGCAGCTTGCGGGGTCCCGGTGAAGCTTTCTTT. V usage is TRBV5-8 and J usage is TRBJ1-1; unclear D gene. Germline assignment: CDR1 SGHTS and CDR2 YDEGEE. The V end was cut by 1 base, the J end by 7 bases, with 11 bases between. This CDR3 contains 13 residues.

This clone was detected a few times. The gene calls are TRBV29-1 and TRBJ1-4; a possible D gene is TRBD1 (5 bases). V dropped 5 bases and J dropped 1 base, with 11 bases sitting between them. The CDR3 is 14 amino acids. The germline gives CDR1 SQVTM, CDR2 ANQGSEA. In nucleotides, the CDR3 is TGCAGCGTTATGGGGGGAGGAACTAATGAAAAACTGTTTTTT. Amino acid sequence: CSVMGGGTNEKLFF.

The chain is built from TRBV6-5 and TRBJ2-1; maybe TRBD2 (5 bases). V was pared by 7 bases and J by 5 bases, with 12 bases between. Germline assignment: CDR1 MNHEY and CDR2 SVGAGI. This CDR3 contains 13 residues. CDR3 protein: CASTPPGNNEQFF. CDR3 coding DNA: TGTGCCAGCACCCCCCCGGGGAACAATGAGCAGTTCTTC.

This sequence joins TRBV7-9 and TRBJ1-5, with D possibly being TRBD1 (5 bases). The germline V gene has CDR1 SEHNR and CDR2 FQNEAQ (reference sequence). The CDR3 spans 12 residues. V was pared by 2 bases and J by 9 bases, with 8 bases between. CDR3 amino acids: CASSLFGGPQHF. The CDR3 DNA reads TGTGCCAGCAGCTTATTTGGGGGGCCCCAGCATTTT.